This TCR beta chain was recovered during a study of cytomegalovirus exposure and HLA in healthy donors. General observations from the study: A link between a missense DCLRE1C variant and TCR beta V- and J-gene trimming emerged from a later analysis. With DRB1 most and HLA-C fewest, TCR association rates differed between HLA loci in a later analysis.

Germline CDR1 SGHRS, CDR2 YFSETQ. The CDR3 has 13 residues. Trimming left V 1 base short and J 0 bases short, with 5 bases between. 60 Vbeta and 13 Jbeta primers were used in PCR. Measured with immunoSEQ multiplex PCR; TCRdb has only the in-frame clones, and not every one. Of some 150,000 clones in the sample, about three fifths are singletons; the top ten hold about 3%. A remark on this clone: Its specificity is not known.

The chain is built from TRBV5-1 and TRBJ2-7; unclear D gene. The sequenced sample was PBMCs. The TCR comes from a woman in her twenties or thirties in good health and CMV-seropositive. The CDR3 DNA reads TGCGCCAGCAGCTTGCACAGCTCCTACGAGCAGTACTTC. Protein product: CASSLHSSYEQYF.